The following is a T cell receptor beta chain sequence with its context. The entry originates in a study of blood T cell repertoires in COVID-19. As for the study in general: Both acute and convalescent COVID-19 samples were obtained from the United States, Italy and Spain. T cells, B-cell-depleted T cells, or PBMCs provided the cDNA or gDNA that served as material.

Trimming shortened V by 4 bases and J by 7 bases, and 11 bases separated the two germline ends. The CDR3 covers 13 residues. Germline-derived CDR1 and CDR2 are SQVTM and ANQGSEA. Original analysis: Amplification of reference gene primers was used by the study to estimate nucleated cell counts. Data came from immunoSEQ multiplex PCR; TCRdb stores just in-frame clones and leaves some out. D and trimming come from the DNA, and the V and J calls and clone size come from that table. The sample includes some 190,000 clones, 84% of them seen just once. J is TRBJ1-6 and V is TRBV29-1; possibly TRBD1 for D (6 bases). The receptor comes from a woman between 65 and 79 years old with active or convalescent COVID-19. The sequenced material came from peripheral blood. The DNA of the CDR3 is TGCAGCGTTGCAGGGGCTTCAAATTCACCCCTCCACTTT. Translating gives CSVAGASNSPLHF.